These 27 T cell receptor beta chains came from one sample sequenced in a study of T cells in Graves' hyperthyroidism and ophthalmopathy. There were TCR beta CDR3 regions amplified from RNA transcripts. The study used the HTBI primer set for a first-round RT-PCR of the TCR CDR3. TCRdb itself ran the multiplex PCR reads through MiXCR, one entry per CDR3 protein. This repertoire shows hundreds of thousands of distinct CDR3 sequences, under 20% found once; its top ten account for over 15%. The sequenced sample was blood. These receptors were obtained from a woman in her 50s with Graves' hyperthyroidism that later progressed to Graves' ophthalmopathy.

This clonotype turned up a few times. The rearrangement uses TRBV19 and TRBJ1-2; a possible D gene is TRBD1 (5 bases). Germline CDR1 and CDR2: LNHDA and SQIVND (reference sequence). V was trimmed by 7 bases and J by 0 bases, leaving 15 bases between them. The CDR3 is made up of 15 amino acids. CDR3 sequence: CASTLRGWANYGYTF. The CDR3 nucleotides are TGTGCCAGTACACTTAGGGGTTGGGCTAACTATGGCTACACCTTC.

This clonotype was detected many times. The chain recombines TRBV7-3 with TRBJ2-3, with a weak D call TRBD1 (5 bases). The CDR3 spans 14 residues. Germline V CDR1 and CDR2: SGHTA, FQGTGA. The V end was cut by 5 bases, the J end by 6 bases, with 15 bases between. The CDR3 loop reads CASSTSGKRDTQYF. In nucleotides, the CDR3 is TGTGCCAGCAGCACATCAGGGAAGCGCGATACGCAGTATTTT.

This clonotype was seen ten or more times. The chain uses TRBV4-1 and TRBJ2-5; D remains ambiguous. Trimming removed 2 bases at V and 2 bases at J, with 12 bases between. The CDR3 loop spans 15 amino acids. CDR1 is MGHRA, CDR2 YSYEKL, per germline. The CDR3 loop is CASSQPTDGQETQYF. DNA of the CDR3: TGCGCCAGCAGCCAACCCACGGACGGTCAAGAGACCCAGTACTTC.

This chain uses TRBV20-1 with TRBJ2-7, with D possibly TRBD1 on 6 matching bases. In germline, CDR1 is DFQATT, CDR2 SNEGSKA (reference sequence). V was shortened by 4 bases and J by 4 bases, with 14 bases between the two germline ends. The CDR3 sequence is 13 residues long. The CDR3, as DNA: TGCAGTGCTACCGGGACAATTACTTACGAGCAGTACTTC. Its translation: CSATGTITYEQYF.

The table lists this clonotype with many counts. The J gene is TRBJ2-1, the V gene TRBV15; 7 bases map to TRBD2. After removal of 0 bases from V and 11 bases from J, the junction contained 7 bases not matched to a gene. The germline V gene has CDR1 LNHNV and CDR2 YYDKDF (reference sequence). The CDR3 has 14 amino acids. CDR3 region: CATSRDRWGTKQFF. The CDR3 nucleotides are TGTGCCACCAGCAGAGATCGTTGGGGGACTAAGCAGTTCTTC.

The CDR3 sequence is CASSKGAMNTEAFF. As DNA, the CDR3 is TGTGCCAGTAGCAAGGGGGCGATGAACACTGAAGCTTTCTTT. The J gene is TRBJ1-1, the V gene TRBV19; 7 bases agree with TRBD1. This CDR3 is built from 14 residues. Germline CDR1 is LNHDA and CDR2 is SQIVND (reference sequence). V lost 6 bases to trimming and J lost 0 bases; unmatched junction nucleotides: 4.

V and J are TRBV7-3 and TRBJ2-1; 9 positions agree with TRBD2. The germline CDR1 and CDR2 sequences are SGHTA and FQGTGA. J gave up 10 bases and V 2 bases, and 9 bases lay outside the gene matches. This CDR3 has 15 residues. CDR3 region: CASSLWRGGLKEQFF. CDR3 sequence (DNA): TGTGCCAGCAGCTTATGGCGGGGGGGCCTCAAGGAGCAGTTCTTC.

This clonotype was recorded many times. V is TRBV12-3 or TRBV12-4 and J is TRBJ1-2; TRBD1 matches at 7 bases. The V and J ends lost 5 bases and 2 bases, in that order; junction bases with no gene match: 8. The CDR3 loop spans 15 amino acids. Here the CDR3 reads CASSDRVRLNYGYTF. CDR3 in DNA: TGTGCCAGCAGTGACAGGGTACGCTTAAACTATGGCTACACCTTC.

The chain couples TRBV4-1 to TRBJ1-3; D gene unclear. The V gene lost 0 bases and the J gene lost 0 bases, with 6 bases spanning the gap. The germline V gene has CDR1 MGHRA and CDR2 YSYEKL. This CDR3 comprises 15 residues. In DNA, the CDR3 is TGCGCCAGCAGCCAAGATCCAGACTCTGGAAACACCATATATTTT. This translates into CASSQDPDSGNTIYF.

In its sample, this clonotype was seen a few times. The rearrangement joins TRBV6-1 to TRBJ1-2, with D perhaps TRBD1 (6 bases). This CDR3 comprises 15 residues. Trimming took off 6 bases at V and 3 bases at J, with 17 bases between the two ends. CDR1 MNHNS and CDR2 SASEGT come from the germline V gene. The DNA for the CDR3 is TGTGCCAGCAGGCCACAGGGCGTGGAAGACTATGGCTACACCTTC. Protein product: CASRPQGVEDYGYTF.

This chain links TRBV2 with TRBJ1-2; the D gene is possibly TRBD1 (5 bases). The length of the CDR3 is 18 residues. The V gene lost 7 bases and the J gene lost 2 bases, with 26 bases spanning the gap. CDR1 SNHLY and CDR2 FYNNEI come from the germline V gene. The CDR3 nucleotides read TGTGCCAGCAACAACCGACGAGGCAGGGAGGTTCAGAACTATGGCTACACCTTC. As protein: CASNNRRGREVQNYGYTF.

This rearrangement joins TRBV9 to TRBJ1-1; 9 bases fit TRBD1. Germline V lookup: CDR1 SGDLS, CDR2 YYNGEE. CDR3 length: 16 residues. With 0 bases clipped from V and 3 bases from J, the junction kept 6 bases outside the gene matches. The CDR3 DNA is TGTGCCAGCAGCGTAGCCCCGGACAGGGGAGACACTGAAGCTTTCTTT. It translates to CASSVAPDRGDTEAFF.

In its sample, this clonotype was seen many times. The chain couples TRBV11-2 to TRBJ1-2, with D unclear. V lost 0 bases to trimming and J lost 4 bases, with 9 bases between them. Germline values: CDR1 SGHAT, CDR2 FQNNGV. This CDR3 comprises 14 residues. As DNA, the CDR3 is TGTGCCAGCAGCTTAGATGAGGGTGGCTATGGCTACACCTTC. Amino acid sequence: CASSLDEGGYGYTF.

There are many counts of this clonotype. The chain joins TRBV29-1 to TRBJ1-4; D gene unclear. Germline assignment: CDR1 SQVTM and CDR2 ANQGSEA. The ends were cut back, 6 bases at V and 0 bases at J, with 11 bases in the middle. The CDR3 covers 14 residues. DNA of the CDR3: TGCAGCGTGGGGTCGGGGACAACTAATGAAAAACTGTTTTTT. It is translated as CSVGSGTTNEKLFF. The whole variable domain, filled in from reference TRBV29-1 and TRBJ1-4, reads SAVISQKPSRDICQRGTSLTIQCQVDSQVTMMFWYRQQPGQSLTLIATANQGSEATYESGFVIDKFPISRPNLTFSTLTVSNMSPEDSSIYLCSVGSGTTNEKLFFGSGTQLSVL.

The chain combines TRBV27 with TRBJ2-2; 9 bases line up with TRBD1. The V gene end was trimmed by 6 bases and the J gene end by 6 bases; junction bases not matched to a gene: 5. The germline V gene has CDR1 MNHEY and CDR2 SMNVEV (reference sequence). This CDR3 is built from 14 residues. The CDR3 DNA is TGTGCCAGCAGACTGACAGGGGGAGCCGGGGAGCTGTTTTTT. Protein sequence: CASRLTGGAGELFF.

This chain uses TRBV7-2 with TRBJ2-3; D not certain. This CDR3 spans 16 amino acids. Trimming removed 1 base at V and 2 bases at J, with 13 bases between. Germline V gene lookup returns CDR1 SGHTA and CDR2 FQGNSA. CDR3 in amino acids: CASSLDAAVDTDTQYF. The CDR3 DNA reads as TGTGCCAGCAGCTTAGATGCGGCAGTAGACACAGATACGCAGTATTTT.

This clonotype was picked up many times. V gene TRBV24-1 combines with J gene TRBJ2-7; TRBD1 matches 9 bases. Germline V gene lookup returns CDR1 KGHDR and CDR2 SFDVKD. This CDR3 region has 14 residues. Trimming at V came to 4 bases and at J to 6 bases, leaving 6 bases not matched to a gene. CDR3 bases: TGTGCCACCAGTGACCCGGACAGGGGCGGCGAGCAGTACTTC. It encodes CATSDPDRGGEQYF.

The V and J genes are TRBV9 and TRBJ2-1, with a tentative D call TRBD2 (6 bases). V lost 1 base, J lost 4 bases, and 12 bases lay in between. There are 15 residues in the CDR3. The germline CDR1 and CDR2 sequences are SGDLS and YYNGEE. The CDR3 loop reads CASSVMGGEYNEQFF. The DNA for the CDR3 is TGTGCCAGCAGCGTAATGGGCGGGGAGTACAATGAGCAGTTCTTC.

This clonotype was seen once. This chain uses TRBV29-1 with TRBJ1-1; D unclear. Trimming stripped 2 bases from V and 10 bases from J, with 17 bases between. The CDR3 covers 13 residues. Germline CDR1 SQVTM, CDR2 ANQGSEA. The CDR3 protein is CSVEMEGLRGAFF. The CDR3 DNA is TGCAGCGTTGAAATGGAGGGCCTGCGGGGAGCTTTCTTT.

This clonotype was counted between two and nine times. The chain carries TRBV3-1 and TRBJ1-1, with TRBD1 matching 7 bases. This CDR3 comprises 14 residues. Germline V gives CDR1 LGHDT, CDR2 YNNKEL (reference sequence). The V gene end was trimmed by 4 bases and the J gene end by 4 bases; junction bases not matched to a gene: 6. The CDR3 bases are TGTGCCAGCAGCCCGGGACAGATTGTCACTGAAGCTTTCTTT. This encodes CASSPGQIVTEAFF.

This clonotype has ten or more counts. The genes are TRBV20-1 and TRBJ2-7; no reliable D call. The CDR3 is made up of 13 amino acids. CDR1 is DFQATT and CDR2 is SNEGSKA in the germline V gene (reference sequence). The germline V and J ends were trimmed by 1 base and 0 bases, with 7 bases remaining between them. The CDR3 is CSARVHSSYEQYF. CDR3 sequence (DNA): TGCAGTGCTAGAGTCCACAGCTCCTACGAGCAGTACTTC.

V and J are TRBV20-1 and TRBJ2-5; TRBD2 aligns across 10 bases. Germline lookup yields CDR1 DFQATT and CDR2 SNEGSKA (reference sequence). The V gene end was trimmed by 6 bases and the J gene end by 6 bases; junction bases not matched to a gene: 4. There are 12 residues in the CDR3. The CDR3 protein is CSAPSGSQTQYF. The CDR3 coding sequence is TGCAGTGCACCTAGCGGGAGCCAGACCCAGTACTTC.

The chain combines TRBV20-1 with TRBJ1-1; 7 nucleotides line up with TRBD1. The V gene's germline CDR1 is DFQATT and CDR2 SNEGSKA (reference sequence). The V and J ends lost 5 bases and 3 bases, in that order; junction bases with no gene match: 6. The CDR3 sequence is 13 residues long. In DNA, the CDR3 is TGCAGTGCTCAGGGGGTGGCGGACACTGAAGCTTTCTTT. Translating gives CSAQGVADTEAFF.

This clonotype occurred many times. The chain has TRBV3-1 and TRBJ1-3, with TRBD1 as a possible D gene (6 bases). Per the germline V gene, CDR1 is LGHDT and CDR2 is YNNKEL (reference sequence). The V gene lost 1 base and the J gene lost 0 bases, with 10 bases spanning the gap. The CDR3 contains 16 residues. The CDR3 coding sequence is TGTGCCAGCAGCCAAGTCAGGGGTGGCTCTGGAAACACCATATATTTT. This sequence encodes CASSQVRGGSGNTIYF.

The rearrangement joins TRBV5-1 to TRBJ2-3, with 12 bases aligning to TRBD1. The CDR3 covers 16 residues. V shed 3 bases, J shed 4 bases, and the junction held 6 bases outside the gene matches. Germline-derived CDR1 and CDR2 are SGHRS and YFSETQ. CDR3 DNA: TGCGCCAGCAGCTCCTCCGGGACAGGGGGCGCAGATACGCAGTATTTT. The encoded protein is CASSSSGTGGADTQYF.

Ten or more counts support this clonotype. The rearrangement joins TRBV10-1 to TRBJ1-2; 7 bases map to TRBD1. V dropped 6 bases and J dropped 2; count of bases not matched to a gene: 6. Germline V gene data show CDR1 as WNHNN and CDR2 as SYGVQD (reference sequence). CDR3 length: 14 amino acids. The CDR3, as DNA: TGCGCCAGCAGGGTCGACAGGGTGAACTATGGCTACACCTTC. Its protein product is CASRVDRVNYGYTF.

This clonotype was seen repeatedly, ten times or more. V and J are TRBV3-1 and TRBJ2-5; the D gene could be TRBD1 or TRBD2 (5 bases each). This CDR3 contains 15 residues. Between the trimmed V and J ends, which lost 1 base and 0 bases, there was a span of 9 bases. CDR1 LGHDT and CDR2 YNNKEL come from the germline V gene (reference sequence). The CDR3 spells CASSQAGPYQETQYF. The DNA of the CDR3 is TGTGCCAGCAGCCAAGCGGGACCTTACCAAGAGACCCAGTACTTC.